This T cell receptor (beta chain) was identified during a study of cytomegalovirus exposure and HLA in healthy donors. The PCR employed 60 Vbeta primers together with 13 Jbeta primers. Profiled with immunoSEQ multiplex PCR; TCRdb holds only in-frame clones, not every one. This table holds about 140,000 clones, around 80% found once. The CDR3 contains 16 residues. Per the germline V gene, CDR1 is SNHLY and CDR2 is FYNNEI. V gave up 2 bases and J gave up 6 bases; unmatched junction bases: 2. Material for sequencing was PBMCs. This sequence originates from a man aged 25 to 40 in good health and CMV-seropositive. The rearrangement uses TRBV2 and TRBJ2-1; 15 positions agree with TRBD2. The CDR3 sequence is CASSETGLAGGNEQFF. CDR3 sequence (DNA): TGTGCCAGCAGTGAAACGGGACTAGCGGGGGGCAATGAGCAGTTCTTC.